The clone carrying this T cell receptor beta chain was observed a few times. The sample comes from a study of T-cell reconstitution after alpha-beta-depleted transplantation in children. CDR3 length equals 13 residues. V shed 5 bases and J shed 4 bases, with 9 bases lying between them. Germline CDR1 SGHVS, CDR2 FQNEAQ. During its preparation, the TCRbeta library received unique molecular identifiers. TCRdb reprocessed the PCR reads with MiXCR, giving one entry per CDR3 protein. The sample carries fewer than 400,000 distinct CDR3 sequences, approximately 20% recorded once. Here the sequenced sample was PBMCs from the stem cell graft donor, taken from the stem cell graft. The rearrangement joins TRBV7-8 to TRBJ2-1; no clear D gene. This TCR derives from a human donor who donated a stem cell graft to a child with acute myeloid leukemia. CDR3 protein: CASSQLRYNEQFF. CDR3 bases: TGTGCCAGCAGCCAACTCAGGTACAATGAGCAGTTCTTC.